The 23 T cell receptor beta chains listed next were all sequenced from one sample in a study of blood T cell repertoires in COVID-19. The protocol was immunoSEQ multiplex PCR, while the TCRdb copy is restricted to in-frame clones and leaves out a portion. The data contain about 440,000 clones, about 91% of them singletons. The material sequenced was peripheral blood. These receptors were collected from a woman aged 45-65 years with COVID-19, enrolled during active disease.

V and J are TRBV19 and TRBJ2-7; D possibly corresponds to TRBD1 (6 bases). CDR3 length: 13 amino acids. V gave up 8 bases and J gave up 1 base, with 12 bases separating them. The germline gives CDR1 LNHDA, CDR2 SQIVND (reference sequence). The CDR3 sequence: CASSDRFSYEQYF. The CDR3 DNA follows: TGTGCCAGTTCCGACAGGTTTTCCTACGAGCAGTACTTC.

The CDR3 loop is CATKKRGTGVLEQYF. The DNA for the CDR3 is TGTGCCACTAAAAAGAGGGGGACAGGGGTCCTCGAGCAGTACTTC. The gene calls are TRBV27 and TRBJ2-7, with 10 bases fitting TRBD1. Germline CDR1 is MNHEY and CDR2 is SMNVEV (reference sequence). The CDR3 is 15 amino acids. After removal of 10 bases from V and 6 bases from J, the junction contained 15 bases not matched to a gene.

The V call is TRBV7-2, the J call TRBJ1-1; D perhaps matches TRBD1 (6 bases). The CDR3 runs to 13 residues. Trimming took 2 bases from V and 4 from J, leaving 8 bases between them. The V gene's germline CDR1 is SGHTA and CDR2 FQGNSA. This CDR3 is CASSLRGSTEAFF. CDR3 DNA sequence: TGTGCCAGCAGCTTAAGGGGGAGCACTGAAGCTTTCTTT. The complete variable domain, with remaining parts taken from reference TRBV7-2 and TRBJ1-1, reads GAGVSQSPSNKVTEKGKDVELRCDPISGHTALYWYRQSLGQGLEFLIYFQGNSAPDKSGLPSDRFSAERTGGSVSTLTIQRTQQEDSAVYLCASSLRGSTEAFFGQGTRLTVV.

V usage is TRBV19 and J usage is TRBJ1-1, with D tentatively TRBD1 (5 bases). Germline assignment: CDR1 LNHDA and CDR2 SQIVND (reference sequence). The CDR3 extends over 14 amino acids. Trimming pared 1 base from V and 3 bases from J, leaving 9 bases between. CDR3 DNA: TGTGCCAGTAGTATAGGGGGCGGTTACACTGAAGCTTTCTTT. It translates to CASSIGGGYTEAFF.

The genes are TRBV3-1 (or the pseudogene TRBV3-2) and TRBJ2-7, with 9 bases aligning to TRBD2. Trimming removed 0 bases from V and 2 bases from J; junction bases left unmatched: 2. This CDR3 contains 15 residues. Germline V CDR1 and CDR2: LGHDT, YNNKEL (reference sequence). In DNA, the CDR3 is TGTGCCAGCAGCCAAGAGCTAGCGGGACCCTACGAGCAGTACTTC. Amino acids: CASSQELAGPYEQYF.

This clone has just a few counts. This chain links TRBV6-2 or TRBV6-3 with TRBJ2-7, with TRBD1 identical over 7 bases. The CDR3 has 13 amino acids. The germline gives CDR1 MNHEY, CDR2 SVGEGT. V dropped 2 bases and J dropped 6; count of bases not matched to a gene: 4. The CDR3 reads CASSYPTGSEQYF. CDR3 DNA sequence: TGTGCCAGCAGTTACCCGACAGGGAGCGAGCAGTACTTC.

The rearrangement uses TRBV18 and TRBJ1-1, with D perhaps TRBD1 (5 bases). This CDR3 region has 14 residues. Trimming stripped 2 bases from V and 8 bases from J, with 15 bases between. Germline CDR1 and CDR2: KGHSH and LQKENI. The CDR3 nucleotides read TGTGCCAGCTCACCATCGAGGGGAGGCGCGGAAGCTTTCTTT. Its protein product is CASSPSRGGAEAFF.

The rearrangement joins TRBV5-1 to TRBJ2-7; no definite D call. The germline V gene encodes CDR1 SGHRS and CDR2 YFSETQ. The CDR3 covers 14 residues. V lost 1 base and J 5 bases, leaving 13 bases between the germline ends. CDR3 sequence: CASSLRETFDEQYF. The CDR3 nucleotides are TGCGCCAGCAGCTTGAGAGAGACTTTCGACGAGCAGTACTTC. The full variable domain, with the rest looked up from reference TRBV5-1 and TRBJ2-7, is KAGVTQTPRYLIKTRGQQVTLSCSPISGHRSVSWYQQTPGQGLQFLFEYFSETQRNKGNFPGRFSGRQFSNSRSEMNVSTLELGDSALYLCASSLRETFDEQYFGPGTRLTVT.

The gene calls are TRBV5-6 and TRBJ1-3; possible D gene TRBD1, 6 bases. CDR3 length: 14 amino acids. Germline V gene sequence: CDR1 SGHDT, CDR2 YYEEEE. V was cut by 4 bases and J by 3 bases, with 11 bases left in between. The DNA for the CDR3 is TGTGCCAGCAGCCGGGGGGGCGGTGGAAACACCATATATTTT. This translates into CASSRGGGGNTIYF.

The rearrangement links TRBV11-2 to TRBJ2-3; D remains ambiguous. Trimming removed 1 base at V and 4 bases at J, with 12 bases between. Germline values: CDR1 SGHAT, CDR2 FQNNGV. The CDR3 runs to 15 residues. The CDR3 region is CASSLVGAIADTQYF. CDR3 DNA sequence: TGTGCCAGCAGCTTAGTTGGAGCAATCGCAGATACGCAGTATTTT. Based on the CDR3 plus reference TRBV11-2 and TRBJ2-3, the full variable domain is EAGVAQSPRYKIIEKRQSVAFWCNPISGHATLYWYQQILGQGPKLLIQFQNNGVVDDSQLPKDRFSAERLKGVDSTLKIQPAKLEDSAVYLCASSLVGAIADTQYFGPGTRLTVL.

This clone was counted between two and nine times. This chain links TRBV12-3 or TRBV12-4 with TRBJ1-1, with 7 bases matching TRBD1. V lost 6 bases and J lost 12; bases outside the gene matches: 10. The CDR3 length is 12 residues. The CDR3 DNA follows: TGTGCCAGCAGCCCAGGACAGGCGGAGACTTTCTTT. Protein sequence: CASSPGQAETFF.

This clone came up a few times. The chain employs TRBV9 and TRBJ1-4; TRBD1 is a possible D gene (5 bases). Per the germline V gene, CDR1 is SGDLS and CDR2 is YYNGEE. Trimming took off 3 bases at V and 6 bases at J, with 12 bases between the two ends. The CDR3 has 14 amino acids. The CDR3 is CASSAQGGHEKLFF. In nucleotides, the CDR3 is TGTGCCAGCAGCGCCCAGGGTGGACATGAAAAACTGTTTTTT. The variable domain in full, completed from reference TRBV9 and TRBJ1-4, reads DSGVTQTPKHLITATGQRVTLRCSPRSGDLSVYWYQQSLDQGLQFLIQYYNGEERAKGNILERFSAQQFPDLHSELNLSSLELGDSALYFCASSAQGGHEKLFFGSGTQLSVL.

The chain links TRBV11-2 to TRBJ2-1, with D maybe TRBD1 (6 bases). Between the trimmed V and J ends, which lost 3 bases and 6 bases, there was a span of 9 bases. CDR1 and CDR2 (germline): SGHAT, FQNNGV. The CDR3 length is 13 residues. CDR3 sequence: CASSFGQFNEQFF. The CDR3 DNA reads TGTGCCAGCAGCTTCGGACAGTTCAATGAGCAGTTCTTC.

The genes are TRBV6-5 and TRBJ1-2; tentatively, D is TRBD1 (5 bases). V lost 2 bases and J 7 bases, leaving 17 bases between the germline ends. The CDR3 has 15 amino acids. Germline CDR1 and CDR2: MNHEY and SVGAGI. CDR3 residues: CASSYVDAGEGGYTF. CDR3 nucleotides: TGTGCCAGCAGTTACGTAGATGCGGGGGAGGGTGGCTACACCTTC.

This chain links TRBV3-1 (or the pseudogene TRBV3-2) with TRBJ2-5; 9 bases match TRBD2. The CDR3 is 15 residues long. Germline-derived CDR1 and CDR2 are LGHDT and YNNKEL (reference sequence). Trimming cost V 4 bases and J 2 bases; bases outside gene matches: 5. CDR3 protein: CASSRMRGGQETQYF. Here the CDR3 DNA reads TGTGCCAGCAGCCGGATGCGGGGGGGACAAGAGACCCAGTACTTC.

V gene TRBV2 combines with J gene TRBJ2-7; no definite D call. CDR1 is SNHLY, CDR2 FYNNEI, per germline. CDR3 length: 11 residues. V gave up 6 bases and J gave up 1 base, with 4 bases separating them. This CDR3 reads CASSPSYEQYF. CDR3 coding DNA: TGTGCCAGCAGCCCGTCCTACGAGCAGTACTTC.

The chain joins TRBV27 to TRBJ1-4; unclear D gene. This CDR3 has 12 residues. Trimming stripped 5 bases from V and 13 bases from J, with 14 bases between. Germline CDR1 and CDR2: MNHEY and SMNVEV (reference sequence). The CDR3 DNA reads as TGTGCCAGCAGTCCCAGCGGGTTGGGACTGTTTTTT. Translated: CASSPSGLGLFF.

The chain links TRBV4-1 to TRBJ2-5; 9 nucleotides align to TRBD1. V gave up 1 base and J gave up 2 bases; unmatched junction bases: 8. Germline values: CDR1 MGHRA, CDR2 YSYEKL. CDR3 length equals 17 residues. For the CDR3, the DNA is TGCGCCAGCAGCCAAGCCCAAAACAGGGGGCGGCAAGAGACCCAGTACTTC. Translating gives CASSQAQNRGRQETQYF.

The chain links TRBV12-5 to TRBJ2-7; D is undetermined. Trimming stripped 7 bases from V and 3 bases from J, with 10 bases between. The CDR3 has 12 amino acids. In germline, CDR1 is LGHNT, CDR2 FRNRAP. CDR3 residues: CASAPQSYEQYF. As DNA, the CDR3 is TGTGCTAGTGCCCCACAGAGCTACGAGCAGTACTTC.

This chain uses TRBV5-1 with TRBJ2-3; 14 bases map to TRBD2. There are 16 residues in the CDR3. Germline values: CDR1 SGHRS, CDR2 YFSETQ. V lost 5 bases, J lost 3 bases, and 5 bases stayed unmatched. The CDR3 here is CASRTGTSGGTDTQYF. CDR3 nucleotide sequence: TGCGCCAGCAGAACCGGGACTAGCGGGGGAACAGATACGCAGTATTTT.

The chain carries TRBV12-5 and TRBJ1-5, with no clear D. In germline, CDR1 is LGHNT, CDR2 FRNRAP. This CDR3 is 12 amino acids long. V shed 1 base and J shed 5 bases, with 3 bases lying between them. The CDR3 DNA reads TGTGCTAGTGGTTTGGCGGATCAGCCCCAGCATTTT. The encoded protein is CASGLADQPQHF.

The chain joins TRBV24-1 to TRBJ2-7; 9 nucleotides agree with TRBD1. The CDR3 runs 16 residues. V trimming: 0 bases; J trimming: 0 bases; junction bases outside the gene matches: 2. Per the germline V gene, CDR1 is KGHDR and CDR2 is SFDVKD. This chain's CDR3 is CATSDLGTGLSYEQYF. DNA for the CDR3: TGTGCCACCAGTGATTTGGGGACAGGGCTCTCCTACGAGCAGTACTTC.

The V call is TRBV30, the J call TRBJ1-2; perhaps TRBD1 as D (6 bases). CDR3 length: 13 residues. Germline V CDR1 and CDR2: GTSNPN, SVGIG (reference sequence). The germline V and J ends were trimmed by 4 bases and 8 bases, with 17 bases remaining between them. The DNA of the CDR3 is TGTGCCTGGAACGGGGGGCGCGTTACGGGCTACACCTTC. Protein: CAWNGGRVTGYTF.